What follows is one T cell receptor (beta chain) and its context. Assay used: immunoSEQ multiplex PCR; TCRdb lists only in-frame clones, some missing. The data show about 260,000 clones, about 82% seen once. Participants were aged about 18 to 95 years, lived in roughly 23 US areas, and enrolled virtually. This specimen belongs to a study of blood T cell repertoires in COVID-19. Study as a whole: The analysed material was cDNA or gDNA that came from T cells, B-cell-depleted T cells, or PBMCs.

The sequenced sample was PBMCs or T cells enriched from blood (not recorded which). This TCR came from a woman between 50 and 59 years old who had recovered from COVID-19.

Here the CDR3 DNA reads TGTGCCAGCAGCGTGTCACCGGGACTAGCGGGGGGGCGAACAGATACGCAGTATTTT. Its protein is CASSVSPGLAGGRTDTQYF. J is TRBJ2-3 and V is TRBV9, with 16 bases that match TRBD2. J lost 3 bases, V lost 2 bases, and 9 bases had no gene match. The germline gives CDR1 SGDLS, CDR2 YYNGEE. The CDR3 sequence is 19 residues long.